These T cell receptor beta chains were read from a single sample in a study of cytomegalovirus exposure and HLA in healthy donors. Method: immunoSEQ multiplex PCR; TCRdb's copy keeps in-frame clones and lacks some. The table lists some 120,000 clones, about 88% of them singletons. The sample taken for sequencing was PBMCs. Every receptor here comes from a man aged 25-45 years in good health and CMV-seronegative. The CDR3 runs from the conserved cysteine through the conserved F or W.

TRBV7-2,TRBJ2-2,CASSSRARSLAGGRELFF
TRBV6-4,TRBJ2-3,CASGDKPGDTDTQYF
TRBV20-1,TRBJ1-1,CSATTGEAFF
TRBV11-3,TRBJ2-1,CASSNRDRGLNEQFF
TRBV5-6,TRBJ1-6,CASSRRLGGAPLHF
TRBV15,TRBJ2-3,CATSRGSVAATDTQYF
TRBV2,TRBJ1-1,CASRVTDKTNTEAFF
TRBV15,TRBJ2-7,CATSRVSGLAGVEQYF
TRBV19,TRBJ2-1,CASSRLAANNEQFF
TRBV2,TRBJ2-1,CASGPSGRGEQFF
TRBV6-1,TRBJ1-4,CASWGGGGGEKLFF
TRBV30,TRBJ1-4,CAWSAGGQNEKLFF
TRBV27,TRBJ1-1,CASSLSTANTEAFF
TRBV27,TRBJ2-2,CASRGLAGVAGELFF
TRBV29-1,TRBJ2-1,CSVEPSGLLYNEQFF
TRBV30,TRBJ2-1,CAWTPGTSHNEQFF
TRBV7-9,TRBJ2-1,CASSRGYGQTLQFF
TRBV11-2,TRBJ1-3,CASRDPGQGNTIYF
TRBV27,TRBJ2-1,CASSHLGGWGYNEQFF
TRBV2,TRBJ1-4,CASRRDRGYEKLFF
TRBV15,TRBJ2-7,CATSRAPQGKGDYEQYF
TRBV2,TRBJ2-7,CASSATGTGFYEQYF